What follows are 3 T cell receptor beta chains derived from one specimen sequenced in a study of CD8 T cells in ankylosing spondylitis. TCRdb re-derived calls from the 5' RACE reads in MiXCR, one entry per CDR3 protein. The sample records 250,000 or so distinct CDR3 sequences, about 24% being singletons. Sequencing was done on a sample of blood, either unsorted or a sorted T cell fraction (not recorded which). The receptors stem from a male donor with ankylosing spondylitis or in good health (not recorded which).

This clonotype was seen many times. The genes are TRBV6-1 and TRBJ2-4; D not resolved. Trimming removed 6 bases at V and 2 bases at J, with 17 bases between. The CDR3 extends over 16 amino acids. Germline CDR1 MNHNS, CDR2 SASEGT. CDR3 sequence: CASRSTRKGPKNIQYF. For the CDR3, the DNA is TGTGCCAGCAGATCCACCCGCAAGGGCCCCAAAAACATTCAGTACTTC.

This clonotype has ten or more counts. The V gene is TRBV20-1, the J gene TRBJ2-7, with D uncertain. The CDR3 contains 14 residues. Looked up from germline, CDR1 is DFQATT and CDR2 is SNEGSKA (reference sequence). Trimming stripped 2 bases from V and 4 bases from J, with 15 bases between. CDR3 protein: CSARNGIRPYEQYF. The CDR3 DNA reads TGCAGTGCTAGAAATGGAATAAGGCCTTACGAGCAGTACTTC.

At least ten counts were recorded for this clonotype. V usage is TRBV10-3 and J usage is TRBJ1-1; TRBD1 is a possible D gene (6 bases). CDR3 length equals 13 residues. From germline, CDR1 is ENHRY and CDR2 SYGVKD. Trimming removed 5 bases from V and 4 bases from J, with 11 bases in between. CDR3 nucleotide sequence: TGTGCCATCAGTAAGGGGGGTTTCACTGAAGCTTTCTTT. The encoded protein is CAISKGGFTEAFF.